A selection of T cell receptor beta chains follows, all from one sample in a study of beta chain features in type 1 diabetes. Generated by immunoSEQ multiplex PCR, the TCRdb table keeps only in-frame clones and is missing some. The sample consists of about 220,000 clones, roughly a tenth of them appearing once. Sample: central memory CD4+ T cells from blood. All receptors come from a man younger than 35 in good health. CDR3s include the opening cysteine and the closing phenylalanine or tryptophan. The order of the fields is J gene, V gene, clone size, D gene, CDR3 protein, CDR3 DNA. The D gene is left open where the match is weak. Only part of the rows carry a size: once, few, many, or a class if the clone is expanded.

TRBJ2-5 TRBV2 - - CASSPGLTDQETQYF TGTGCCAGCAGTCCGGGACTGACGGACCAAGAGACCCAGTACTTC
TRBJ2-5 TRBV2 - - CASSLGGAETQYF TGTGCCAGCAGTTTGGGGGGGGCGGAGACCCAGTACTTC
TRBJ2-3 TRBV7-6 few - CASSSRPGPEPGTDTQYF TGTGCCAGCAGCTCAAGACCGGGTCCTGAGCCCGGCACAGATACGCAGTATTTT
TRBJ1-1 TRBV27 - TRBD1 CASSFWDRGRRAEAFF TGTGCCAGCAGTTTTTGGGACAGGGGGCGTAGGGCTGAAGCTTTCTTT
TRBJ1-5 TRBV4-2 few - CASSQDRTNQPQHF TGTGCCAGCAGCCAAGACCGCACGAATCAGCCCCAGCATTTT
TRBJ2-4 TRBV2 few - CASSDLSDEDIQYF TGTGCCAGCAGTGATTTATCTGACGAAGACATTCAGTACTTC
TRBJ2-7 TRBV21-1 few - CASSKEPSGTASYEQYF TGTGCCAGCAGCAAAGAACCCTCAGGGACAGCCTCCTACGAGCAGTACTTC
TRBJ2-3 TRBV27 many - CASSKRGISTDTQYF TGTGCCAGCAGTAAACGGGGGATTAGCACAGATACGCAGTATTTT
TRBJ1-1 TRBV7-9 - - CASSLRGDTEAFF TGTGCCAGCAGCTTACGGGGGGACACTGAAGCTTTCTTT
TRBJ1-2 TRBV5-6 - - CASSLSGYGYTF TGTGCCAGCAGCTTGTCGGGATATGGCTACACCTTC
TRBJ2-5 TRBV9 many - CASSRLEETQYF TGTGCCAGCAGCCGCTTGGAAGAGACCCAGTACTTC
TRBJ2-7 TRBV4-3 few TRBD2 CASSQDRGESRLAGFYEQYF TGCGCCAGCAGCCAAGATCGGGGGGAATCGAGACTAGCGGGTTTCTACGAGCAGTACTTC
TRBJ2-2 TRBV30 few - CAWSAGMNTGELFF TGTGCCTGGAGTGCTGGGATGAACACCGGGGAGCTGTTTTTT
TRBJ2-7 TRBV7-9 few TRBD2 CASSLGIGAGGLSYEQYF TGTGCCAGCAGCTTAGGGATTGGAGCGGGAGGCCTTTCCTACGAGCAGTACTTC
TRBJ2-5 TRBV19 - - CASSPGRDLGGETQYF TGTGCCAGTAGTCCCGGACGGGACTTAGGAGGGGAGACCCAGTACTTC
TRBJ1-1 TRBV29-1 few TRBD1 CSVPRDRGSLNTEAFF TGCAGCGTCCCTCGGGACAGGGGCTCACTGAACACTGAAGCTTTCTTT
TRBJ2-3 TRBV15 many - CATSRDGLTTDTQYF TGTGCCACCAGCAGAGATGGACTCACCACAGATACGCAGTATTTT
TRBJ2-1 TRBV30 - - CAWSEVAGHNEQFF TGTGCCTGGAGTGAAGTAGCTGGGCACAATGAGCAGTTCTTC
TRBJ2-7 TRBV29-1 - TRBD2 CSVAAGVDSYEQYF TGCAGCGTTGCAGCGGGAGTGGACTCCTACGAGCAGTACTTC
TRBJ2-7 TRBV16 few - CASSRREVREQYF TGTGCCAGCAGCCGACGGGAAGTTCGGGAGCAGTACTTC
TRBJ2-3 TRBV30 few - CAWSRQSTDTQYF TGTGCCTGGAGTCGACAGAGCACAGATACGCAGTATTTT
TRBJ2-1 TRBV6-1 few TRBD2 CASSEWGSLAGAYNEQFF TGTGCCAGCAGTGAATGGGGAAGCCTAGCGGGAGCCTACAATGAGCAGTTCTTC
TRBJ2-1 TRBV29-1 many TRBD2 CSVSYSGSYINEQFF TGCAGCGTTTCCTATAGCGGGAGCTACATCAATGAGCAGTTCTTC
TRBJ2-7 TRBV4-1 many TRBD1 CASSQWTGSEQYF TGCGCCAGCAGCCAATGGACAGGGAGTGAGCAGTACTTC
TRBJ2-7 TRBV5-1 few - CASSLGGPPDYEQYF TGCGCCAGCAGCTTGGGAGGGCCTCCGGACTACGAGCAGTACTTC
TRBJ2-3 TRBV11-2 few - CASSYGLGRDTQYF TGTGCCAGCAGCTACGGACTGGGGCGGGATACGCAGTATTTT
TRBJ2-1 TRBV30 - - CAWSSGYNEQFF TGTGCCTGGAGTTCGGGTTACAATGAGCAGTTCTTC
TRBJ2-7 TRBV30 few TRBD1 CAWSGQGSYEQYF TGTGCCTGGAGTGGACAGGGGTCCTACGAGCAGTACTTC
TRBJ2-3 TRBV19 - - CASSGKRTSTDTQYF TGTGCCAGTAGTGGAAAGCGGACTAGCACAGATACGCAGTATTTT
TRBJ2-5 TRBV6-5 - - CASSSRPTRGETQYF TGTGCCAGCAGTTCAAGACCTACAAGGGGAGAGACCCAGTACTTC
TRBJ2-5 TRBV9 few TRBD1 CASSVRTGGEETQYF TGTGCCAGCAGCGTTAGGACAGGGGGAGAAGAGACCCAGTACTTC
TRBJ2-7 TRBV29-1 many - CSVEWGIEQYF TGCAGCGTTGAATGGGGGATAGAGCAGTACTTC
TRBJ2-5 TRBV11-2 - - CASSLEDEVTQYF TGTGCCAGCAGCTTAGAAGACGAAGTAACCCAGTACTTC
TRBJ1-4 TRBV7-2 few - CASSLQFLNEKLFF TGTGCCAGCAGCTTACAGTTCCTTAATGAAAAACTGTTTTTT
TRBJ2-6 TRBV7-9 many - CASSLVRASGANVLTF TGTGCCAGCAGCTTAGTTCGGGCCTCTGGGGCCAACGTCCTGACTTTC
TRBJ2-7 TRBV30 few - CAWSVGGRVDEQYF TGTGCCTGGAGTGTTGGGGGGAGAGTAGACGAGCAGTACTTC
TRBJ1-1 TRBV5-6 - TRBD1 CASSLGQAPEAFF TGTGCCAGCAGCCTTGGACAGGCCCCTGAAGCTTTCTTT
TRBJ1-2 TRBV30 few - CAWRRQGYGYTF TGTGCCTGGAGACGCCAGGGTTATGGCTACACCTTC
TRBJ1-4 TRBV15 many TRBD1 CATSTLTGPNEKLFF TGTGCCACCAGCACCTTGACAGGGCCAAATGAAAAACTGTTTTTT
TRBJ2-3 TRBV14 few TRBD2 CASSQVRTSGADTQYF TGTGCCAGCAGCCAAGTGCGGACTAGCGGGGCGGATACGCAGTATTTT
TRBJ2-1 TRBV27 few - CASRQTGISYNEQFF TGTGCCAGCAGGCAAACTGGGATCTCCTACAATGAGCAGTTCTTC
TRBJ2-7 TRBV7-2 few - CASSLASRGYEQYF TGTGCCAGCAGCTTAGCGAGCAGGGGATACGAGCAGTACTTC
TRBJ2-7 TRBV7-3 - - CASSLAGADGYEQYF TGTGCCAGCAGCTTAGCAGGGGCTGACGGCTACGAGCAGTACTTC
TRBJ1-2 TRBV27 many - CASGRDRTLRGYTF TGTGCCAGCGGCCGGGACCGTACACTCCGTGGCTACACCTTC
TRBJ1-1 TRBV30 - - CAWSVVSNTEAFF TGTGCCTGGAGTGTGGTTTCGAACACTGAAGCTTTCTTT
TRBJ2-3 TRBV6-1 few TRBD1 CASSSRGQGDTQYF TGTGCCAGCAGTTCTAGGGGGCAGGGAGATACGCAGTATTTT
TRBJ1-4 TRBV18 - - CASSRNQANEKLFF TGTGCCAGCTCACGGAATCAGGCCAATGAAAAACTGTTTTTT
TRBJ2-3 TRBV29-1 many - CSGRKGQTDTQYF TGCAGCGGCCGGAAGGGGCAGACAGATACGCAGTATTTT